The rows below give T cell receptor beta chains drawn from one sample of a study of blood T cells in healthy people across ages. TCRdb re-derived calls from the 5' RACE reads in MiXCR, one entry per CDR3 protein. The table lists 750,000 to 1,000,000 distinct CDR3 sequences, 25% to 35% of them singletons. These same data were also listed under a study on T cells of mothers and their children.

Sample: blood. The source is a woman aged 40 to 50 in good health. Each CDR3 is given with its conserved first and last residue.

V gene: TRBV20-1
J gene: TRBJ1-5
CDR3 protein: CSARDWGVVNQPQHF

V gene: TRBV3-1
J gene: TRBJ2-7
CDR3 protein: CASSHGVEQYF

V gene: TRBV4-2
J gene: TRBJ2-1
CDR3 protein: CASSPGPSGGAKNEQFF

V gene: TRBV7-2
J gene: TRBJ1-5
CDR3 protein: CASSSNRALNQPQHF

V gene: TRBV7-7
J gene: TRBJ2-7
CDR3 protein: CASSPQGREGEQYF

V gene: TRBV20-1
J gene: TRBJ2-7
CDR3 protein: CSARDDSSLYEQYF

V gene: TRBV28
J gene: TRBJ2-1
CDR3 protein: CASSFPGGGYNEQFF

V gene: TRBV20-1
J gene: TRBJ2-1
CDR3 protein: CSALDRVIGNEQFF

V gene: TRBV10-3
J gene: TRBJ2-7
CDR3 protein: CAISELEVNSYEQYF

V gene: TRBV18
J gene: TRBJ1-1
CDR3 protein: CASSPQPMLNTEAFF

V gene: TRBV7-8
J gene: TRBJ2-7
CDR3 protein: CASSLRASGTYEQYF

V gene: TRBV19
J gene: TRBJ2-7
CDR3 protein: CASSDLDRDLPYGQYF

V gene: TRBV29-1
J gene: TRBJ1-3
CDR3 protein: CSVTPGRGQSGNTIYF

V gene: TRBV6-2/TRBV6-3
J gene: TRBJ2-5
CDR3 protein: CASRGTSGGQETQYF

V gene: TRBV12-3/TRBV12-4
J gene: TRBJ2-5
CDR3 protein: CASTNHAERGETQYF

V gene: TRBV28
J gene: TRBJ1-2
CDR3 protein: CASSFWSSSERGRANYGYTF

V gene: TRBV12-3/TRBV12-4
J gene: TRBJ1-2
CDR3 protein: CASSWPGAGYTF